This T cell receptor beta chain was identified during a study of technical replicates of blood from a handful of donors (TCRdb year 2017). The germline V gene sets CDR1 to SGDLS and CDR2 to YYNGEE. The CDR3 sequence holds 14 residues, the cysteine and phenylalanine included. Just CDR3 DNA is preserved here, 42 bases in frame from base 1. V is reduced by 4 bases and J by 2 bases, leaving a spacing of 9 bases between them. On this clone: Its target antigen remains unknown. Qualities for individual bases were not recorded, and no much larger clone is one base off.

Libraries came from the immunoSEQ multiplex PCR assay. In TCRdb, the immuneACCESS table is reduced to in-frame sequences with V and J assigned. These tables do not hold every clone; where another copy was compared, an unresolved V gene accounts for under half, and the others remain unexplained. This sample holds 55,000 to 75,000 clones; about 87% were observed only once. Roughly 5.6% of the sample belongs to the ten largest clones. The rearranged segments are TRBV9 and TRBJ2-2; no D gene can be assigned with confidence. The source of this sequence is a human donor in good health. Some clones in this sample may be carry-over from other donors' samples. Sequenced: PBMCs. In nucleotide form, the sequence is TGTGCCAGCAGCAAAAGACTTAACACCGGGGAGCTGTTTTTT. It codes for CASSKRLNTGELFF.